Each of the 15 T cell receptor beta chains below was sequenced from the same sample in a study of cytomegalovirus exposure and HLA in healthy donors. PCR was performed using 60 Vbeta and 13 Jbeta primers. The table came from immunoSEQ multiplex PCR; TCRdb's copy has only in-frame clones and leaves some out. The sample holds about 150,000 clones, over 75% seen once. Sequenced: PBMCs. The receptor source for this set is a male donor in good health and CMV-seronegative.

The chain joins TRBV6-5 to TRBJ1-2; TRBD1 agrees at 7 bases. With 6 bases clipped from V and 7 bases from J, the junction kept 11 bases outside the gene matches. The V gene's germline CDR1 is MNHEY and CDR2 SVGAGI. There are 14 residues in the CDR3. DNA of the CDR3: TGTGCCAGCAGCCTTGGGACAGTTAGAAGTGGCTACACCTTC. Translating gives CASSLGTVRSGYTF.

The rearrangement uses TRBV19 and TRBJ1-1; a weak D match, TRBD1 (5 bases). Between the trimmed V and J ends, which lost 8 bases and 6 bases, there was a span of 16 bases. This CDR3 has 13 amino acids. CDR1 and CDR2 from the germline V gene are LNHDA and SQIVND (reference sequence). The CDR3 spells CASCQGVGAEAFF. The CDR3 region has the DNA TGTGCCAGTTGTCAAGGGGTAGGTGCTGAAGCTTTCTTT.

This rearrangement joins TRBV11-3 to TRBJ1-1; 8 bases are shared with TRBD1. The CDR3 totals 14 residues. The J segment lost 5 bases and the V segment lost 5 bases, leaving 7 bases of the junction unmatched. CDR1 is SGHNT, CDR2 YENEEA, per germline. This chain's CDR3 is CASSQGQDVTEAFF. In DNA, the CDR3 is TGTGCCAGCAGCCAGGGACAGGATGTGACTGAAGCTTTCTTT.

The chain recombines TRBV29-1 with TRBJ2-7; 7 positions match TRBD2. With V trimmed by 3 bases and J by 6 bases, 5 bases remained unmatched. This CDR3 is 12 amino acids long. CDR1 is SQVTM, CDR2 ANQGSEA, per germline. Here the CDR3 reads CSVEGGSLEQYF. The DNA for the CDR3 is TGCAGCGTTGAGGGGGGGAGTCTCGAGCAGTACTTC.

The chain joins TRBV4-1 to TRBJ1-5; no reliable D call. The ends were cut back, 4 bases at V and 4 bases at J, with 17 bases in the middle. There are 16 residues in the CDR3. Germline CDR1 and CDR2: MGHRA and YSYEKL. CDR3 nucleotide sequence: TGCGCCAGCAGCCCCACCGGTGGGAGGGCTAATCAGCCCCAGCATTTT. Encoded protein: CASSPTGGRANQPQHF.

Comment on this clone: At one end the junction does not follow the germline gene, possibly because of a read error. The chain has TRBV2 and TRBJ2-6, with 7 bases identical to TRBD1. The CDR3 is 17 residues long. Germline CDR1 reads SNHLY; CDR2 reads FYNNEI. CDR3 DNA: TGTGCCAGCAGTAGACAGGGTCCACTCTCTGGGGCCAACGGCCTGACTTTC. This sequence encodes CASSRQGPLSGANGLTF.

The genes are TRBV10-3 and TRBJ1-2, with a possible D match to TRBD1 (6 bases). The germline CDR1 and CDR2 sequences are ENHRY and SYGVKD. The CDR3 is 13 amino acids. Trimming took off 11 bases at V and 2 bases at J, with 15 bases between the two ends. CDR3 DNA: TGTGCCTCACTGCAGGGGTCGAACTATGGCTACACCTTC. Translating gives CASLQGSNYGYTF.

This CDR3 is CASSFQTYEQYF. CDR3 coding DNA: TGTGCCAGCAGCTTCCAAACCTACGAGCAGTACTTC. The chain carries TRBV5-4 and TRBJ2-7, with D hard to call. Germline CDR1 is SGHNT and CDR2 is YYREEE (reference sequence). V was trimmed by 2 bases and J by 2 bases, leaving 5 bases between them. There are 12 residues in the CDR3. Using reference TRBV5-4 and TRBJ2-7 for the parts outside the CDR3, the full variable domain is ETGVTQSPTHLIKTRGQQVTLRCSSQSGHNTVSWYQQALGQGPQFIFQYYREEENGRGNFPPRFSGLQFPNYSSELNVNALELDDSALYLCASSFQTYEQYFGPGTRLTVT.

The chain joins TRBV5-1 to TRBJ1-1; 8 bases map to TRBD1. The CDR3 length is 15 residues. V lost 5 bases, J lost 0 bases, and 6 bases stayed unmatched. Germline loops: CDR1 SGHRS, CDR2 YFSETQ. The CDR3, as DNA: TGCGCCAGCAGAAGGTGGGGACAGGTGAACACTGAAGCTTTCTTT. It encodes CASRRWGQVNTEAFF.

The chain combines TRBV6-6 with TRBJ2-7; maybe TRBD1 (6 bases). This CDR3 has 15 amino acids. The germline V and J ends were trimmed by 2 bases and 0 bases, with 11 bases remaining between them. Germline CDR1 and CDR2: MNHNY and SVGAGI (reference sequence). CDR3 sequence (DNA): TGTGCCAGCAGTTACCCCGGGACACTCTCCTACGAGCAGTACTTC. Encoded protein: CASSYPGTLSYEQYF.

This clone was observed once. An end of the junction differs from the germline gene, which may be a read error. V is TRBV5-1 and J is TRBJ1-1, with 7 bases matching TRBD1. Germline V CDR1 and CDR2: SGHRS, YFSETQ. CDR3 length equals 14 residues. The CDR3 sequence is CASSLEGAQKFAFF. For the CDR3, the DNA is TGCGCCAGTAGCTTGGAGGGGGCCCAAAAGTTCGCTTTCTTT. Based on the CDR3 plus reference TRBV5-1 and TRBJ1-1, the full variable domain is KAGVTQTPRYLIKTRGQQVTLSCSPISGHRSVSWYQQTPGQGLQFLFEYFSETQRNKGNFPGRFSGRQFSNSRSEMNVSTLELGDSALYLCASSLEGAQKFAFFGQGTRLTVV.

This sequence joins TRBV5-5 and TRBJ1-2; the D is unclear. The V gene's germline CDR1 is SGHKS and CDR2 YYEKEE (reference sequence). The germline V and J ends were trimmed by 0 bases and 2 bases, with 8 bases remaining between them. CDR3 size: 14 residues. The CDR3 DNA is TGTGCCAGCAGCTTGGTCACCCAGAACTATGGCTACACCTTC. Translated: CASSLVTQNYGYTF.

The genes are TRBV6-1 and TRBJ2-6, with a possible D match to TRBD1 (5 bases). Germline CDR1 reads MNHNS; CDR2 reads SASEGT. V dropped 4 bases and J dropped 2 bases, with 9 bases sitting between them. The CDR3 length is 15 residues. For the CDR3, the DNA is TGTGCCAGCAGTGGGGGCAAGGCTGGGGCCAACGTCCTGACTTTC. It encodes CASSGGKAGANVLTF.

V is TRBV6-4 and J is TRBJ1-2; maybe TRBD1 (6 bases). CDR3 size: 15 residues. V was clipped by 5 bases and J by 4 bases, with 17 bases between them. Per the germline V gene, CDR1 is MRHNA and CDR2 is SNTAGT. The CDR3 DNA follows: TGTGCCAGCAGTCCGAGGGGGGGGCAGGGCTATGGCTACACCTTC. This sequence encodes CASSPRGGQGYGYTF.

The CDR3 sequence is CASSRTGFVEKLFF. CDR3 bases: TGTGCCAGCAGCAGGACAGGTTTTGTGGAAAAACTGTTTTTT. The genes are TRBV6-5 and TRBJ1-4; TRBD1 agrees at 7 bases. The CDR3 covers 14 residues. V lost 6 bases, J lost 8 bases, and 9 bases stayed unmatched. Germline V gene data show CDR1 as MNHEY and CDR2 as SVGAGI.